The 25 T cell receptor beta chains in this list originate from one sample, sequenced in a study of T cell responses to AZD1222 COVID-19 vaccine. Some clones are missing from TCRdb's copy, which holds only in-frame ones; the method was immunoSEQ multiplex PCR. The table lists about 130,000 clones, 90% of them singletons. Here the sequenced sample was peripheral blood, taken on day 0 of AZD1222 vaccination. Receptors were obtained from an adult in good health.

J is TRBJ2-1 and V is TRBV5-1; 10 nucleotides align to TRBD2. The CDR3 contains 17 residues. V was clipped by 1 base and J by 5 bases; unmatched bases: 9. Germline V lookup: CDR1 SGHRS, CDR2 YFSETQ. The CDR3 DNA sequence: TGCGCCAGCAGCTTGAATGCCGGACTAGCGGAACACAATGAGCAGTTCTTC. Its protein is CASSLNAGLAEHNEQFF.

This clone has only one observation. This rearrangement joins TRBV10-2 to TRBJ2-1; 10 bases match TRBD2. The CDR3 runs 15 residues. Germline V gene lookup returns CDR1 WSHSY and CDR2 SAAADI. V trimming: 7 bases; J trimming: 0 bases; junction bases outside the gene matches: 3. CDR3 sequence reads: CASKLAGSSYNEQFF. The CDR3 DNA follows: TGCGCCAGCAAACTAGCGGGGAGCTCCTACAATGAGCAGTTCTTC.

The chain uses TRBV9 and TRBJ1-2; D perhaps matches TRBD1 (6 bases). CDR1 and CDR2 from the germline V gene are SGDLS and YYNGEE. The CDR3 extends over 14 amino acids. Trimming removed 0 bases at V and 1 base at J, with 7 bases between. The CDR3 DNA follows: TGTGCCAGCAGCGTAGAGGGGGATAACTATGGCTACACCTTC. Its translation: CASSVEGDNYGYTF. Full variable domain (missing parts from reference TRBV9 and TRBJ1-2): DSGVTQTPKHLITATGQRVTLRCSPRSGDLSVYWYQQSLDQGLQFLIQYYNGEERAKGNILERFSAQQFPDLHSELNLSSLELGDSALYFCASSVEGDNYGYTFGSGTRLTVV.

The V call is TRBV4-1, the J call TRBJ2-2; D ambiguous. The CDR3 loop spans 14 amino acids. The germline gives CDR1 MGHRA, CDR2 YSYEKL. V lost 0 bases and J 0 bases, leaving 2 bases between the germline ends. The CDR3 region has the DNA TGCGCCAGCAGCCAAGATGCGAACACCGGGGAGCTGTTTTTT. Translated, it gives CASSQDANTGELFF.

This clone was recorded once. The chain combines TRBV5-8 with TRBJ2-1, with TRBD1 identical over 8 bases. Germline V CDR1 and CDR2: SGHTS, YDEGEE. The V and J ends lost 3 bases and 9 bases, in that order; junction bases with no gene match: 8. CDR3 size: 14 residues. The CDR3, as DNA: TGTGCCAGCAGCTGGGCGACAGGGGATAGTGAGCAGTTCTTC. This sequence encodes CASSWATGDSEQFF.

This clone has a single count. This chain links TRBV15 with TRBJ1-1, with TRBD1 matching 7 bases. This CDR3 region has 15 residues. V shed 1 base and J 0 bases; nucleotides not matched to a gene: 2. Germline V CDR1 and CDR2: LNHNV, YYDKDF (reference sequence). Here the CDR3 reads CATSRGGTVNTEAFF. The CDR3 coding sequence is TGTGCCACCAGCAGAGGAGGGACAGTGAACACTGAAGCTTTCTTT.

The gene calls are TRBV24-1 and TRBJ2-5; 9 bases line up with TRBD1. V was clipped by 4 bases and J by 5 bases; unmatched bases: 4. The germline V gene encodes CDR1 KGHDR and CDR2 SFDVKD. The CDR3 covers 14 residues. CDR3 bases: TGTGCCACCAGTGACCCGGGACAGGGCGAGACCCAGTACTTC. As protein: CATSDPGQGETQYF.

This clone was found a few times. Here the CDR3 DNA reads TGCGCCAGCAGCTTTTCGGACAGTCTCTACGAGCAGTACTTC. It is translated as CASSFSDSLYEQYF. The chain uses TRBV5-1 and TRBJ2-7; TRBD1 might be the D (6 bases). V lost 2 bases and J lost 3, with 12 bases in between. Germline V gene sequence: CDR1 SGHRS, CDR2 YFSETQ. This CDR3 comprises 14 residues. Filled out from reference TRBV5-1 and TRBJ2-7, the complete variable domain reads KAGVTQTPRYLIKTRGQQVTLSCSPISGHRSVSWYQQTPGQGLQFLFEYFSETQRNKGNFPGRFSGRQFSNSRSEMNVSTLELGDSALYLCASSFSDSLYEQYFGPGTRLTVT.

This clone was detected only once. The chain has TRBV9 and TRBJ2-2; 12 bases map to TRBD2. V was clipped by 5 bases and J by 3 bases; unmatched bases: 2. Germline V CDR1 and CDR2: SGDLS, YYNGEE. The CDR3 spans 15 residues. CDR3 nucleotides: TGTGCCAGCAGGCGGACTAGCGGGGACACCGGGGAGCTGTTTTTT. It translates to CASRRTSGDTGELFF.

The chain has TRBV5-1 and TRBJ2-5, with D maybe TRBD2 (6 bases). In germline, CDR1 is SGHRS, CDR2 YFSETQ. The CDR3 is 13 amino acids. Deletions cut 2 bases from V and 4 bases from J, with 9 bases between. The CDR3 loop reads CASSFMGGETQYF. The CDR3 DNA follows: TGCGCCAGCAGCTTTATGGGGGGAGAGACCCAGTACTTC.

The chain recombines TRBV6-5 with TRBJ1-1; D is possibly TRBD1 (6 bases). Germline CDR1 reads MNHEY; CDR2 reads SVGAGI. The CDR3 is made up of 13 amino acids. Trimming removed 6 bases at V and 12 bases at J, with 20 bases between. The CDR3: CASRGRGGTWSFF. CDR3 in DNA: TGTGCCAGCAGGGGGCGAGGAGGGACATGGTCTTTCTTT.

The chain employs TRBV19 and TRBJ1-2, with D maybe TRBD1 (5 bases). V was trimmed by 7 bases and J by 3 bases, leaving 15 bases between them. Germline-derived CDR1 and CDR2 are LNHDA and SQIVND (reference sequence). The CDR3 runs to 14 residues. CDR3 residues: CASKTSNRHYGYTF. In DNA form, the CDR3 reads TGTGCCAGTAAAACCTCCAACAGGCACTATGGCTACACCTTC.

Details on this clone: The same CDR3 is also encoded by other DNA sequences in this sample. This chain links TRBV20-1 with TRBJ2-7; D gene uncertain. From germline, CDR1 is DFQATT and CDR2 SNEGSKA (reference sequence). This CDR3 is built from 13 residues. Trimming pared 3 bases from V and 3 bases from J, leaving 12 bases between. The CDR3 DNA reads as TGCAGTGCTAGTGGTGTTACAGACTACGAGCAGTACTTC. Its translation: CSASGVTDYEQYF.

The rearrangement joins TRBV7-9 to TRBJ2-7, with a possible D match to TRBD2 (7 bases). V lost 0 bases and J 6 bases, leaving 12 bases between the germline ends. CDR3 length: 14 amino acids. CDR1 is SEHNR, CDR2 FQNEAQ, per germline (reference sequence). DNA for the CDR3: TGTGCCAGCAGCTTAGCCGGGGGGCTGTCCGAGCAGTACTTC. Its translation is CASSLAGGLSEQYF.

This clone came up once. This rearrangement joins TRBV7-9 to TRBJ1-4, with D perhaps matching TRBD1 (5 bases). The CDR3 contains 13 residues. Germline CDR1 reads SEHNR; CDR2 reads FQNEAQ (reference sequence). The germline V and J ends were trimmed by 5 bases and 4 bases, with 8 bases remaining between them. The CDR3 is CASSRTFNEKLFF. CDR3 in DNA: TGTGCCAGCAGCCGGACATTTAATGAAAAACTGTTTTTT. Filled out from reference TRBV7-9 and TRBJ1-4, the complete variable domain reads DTGVSQNPRHKITKRGQNVTFRCDPISEHNRLYWYRQTLGQGPEFLTYFQNEAQLEKSRLLSDRFSAERPKGSFSTLEIQRTEQGDSAMYLCASSRTFNEKLFFGSGTQLSVL.

The chain carries TRBV9 and TRBJ2-1, with a weak D call TRBD1 (6 bases). With 2 bases removed from V and 8 bases from J, the gap between germline ends came to 26 bases. CDR3 size: 18 residues. In germline, CDR1 is SGDLS, CDR2 YYNGEE. The CDR3 is CASSVNLAARGKGDEQFF. The CDR3 DNA follows: TGTGCCAGCAGCGTTAACTTGGCGGCGAGGGGGAAAGGGGATGAGCAGTTCTTC.

V gene TRBV4-3 combines with J gene TRBJ1-5; D is ambiguous. CDR1 LGHNA and CDR2 YSLEER come from the germline V gene. Between the trimmed V and J ends, which lost 3 bases and 7 bases, there was a span of 10 bases. The CDR3 contains 13 residues. The CDR3 here is CASSHKQRQPQHF. As DNA, the CDR3 is TGCGCCAGCAGCCACAAACAAAGGCAGCCCCAGCATTTT.

V and J are TRBV7-6 and TRBJ2-5; tentative D call: TRBD2 (7 bases). With 1 base removed from V and 2 bases from J, the gap between germline ends came to 11 bases. The germline CDR1 and CDR2 sequences are SGHVS and FNYEAQ. The CDR3 runs to 15 residues. The CDR3 region is CASSLEGGVQETQYF. The CDR3 DNA follows: TGTGCCAGCAGCTTAGAAGGGGGGGTTCAAGAGACCCAGTACTTC.

The chain carries TRBV5-5 and TRBJ2-2, with D hard to call. Trimming pared 3 bases from V and 1 base from J, leaving 10 bases between. CDR1 is SGHKS and CDR2 is YYEKEE in the germline V gene (reference sequence). The length of the CDR3 is 15 residues. CDR3 amino acids: CASSWMGENTGELFF. The CDR3 DNA sequence: TGTGCCAGCAGCTGGATGGGCGAGAACACCGGGGAGCTGTTTTTT.

This clone was seen a single time. V gene TRBV5-3 combines with J gene TRBJ1-4; perhaps TRBD1 as D (5 bases). TRBV5-3 carries the ORF label, with uncertain function. The CDR3 is 18 amino acids. The ends were cut back, 0 bases at V and 1 base at J, with 16 bases in the middle. In nucleotides, the CDR3 is TGTGCCAGAAGCTTGGGCAGGGAGGAGTGGGTAACTAATGAAAAACTGTTTTTT. Residues: CARSLGREEWVTNEKLFF.

The rearrangement joins TRBV24-1 to TRBJ1-1; D call uncertain. With 7 bases removed from V and 5 bases from J, the gap between germline ends came to 13 bases. Germline V gene lookup returns CDR1 KGHDR and CDR2 SFDVKD. This CDR3 has 13 residues. CDR3 sequence: CATSEEGFTEAFF. CDR3 sequence (DNA): TGTGCCACCAGCGAAGAGGGTTTTACTGAAGCTTTCTTT.

The chain recombines TRBV19 with TRBJ2-1; 8 bases match TRBD2. Germline CDR1 LNHDA, CDR2 SQIVND (reference sequence). J lost 0 bases, V lost 5 bases, and 6 bases had no gene match. The CDR3 is made up of 16 amino acids. The CDR3, as DNA: TGTGCCAGTAGTTTAGCGGGGATGAGCTCCTACAATGAGCAGTTCTTC. Its protein is CASSLAGMSSYNEQFF.

The V gene is TRBV19, the J gene TRBJ1-3; D unresolved. CDR1 and CDR2 (germline): LNHDA, SQIVND (reference sequence). Trimming removed 10 bases from V and 1 base from J, with 11 bases in between. The CDR3 has 13 residues. The CDR3 DNA is TGTGCCAATACCCCACCGTCTGGAAACACCATATATTTT. Its protein product is CANTPPSGNTIYF.

The CDR3 DNA reads TGCGCCAGCAGCCAAGAATGGGAAGCGGGTGGAAACACCATATATTTT. This codes for CASSQEWEAGGNTIYF. This rearrangement joins TRBV4-3 to TRBJ1-3; no definite D call. The germline CDR1 and CDR2 sequences are LGHNA and YSLEER. The CDR3 extends over 16 amino acids. V dropped 0 bases and J dropped 3 bases, with 12 bases sitting between them.

About this clone itself: A junction end diverges from the germline sequence, so it may reflect a read error. The chain carries TRBV15 and TRBJ1-5; the D is unclear. The CDR3 contains 12 residues. Germline lookup yields CDR1 LNHNV and CDR2 YYDKDF (reference sequence). The CDR3 protein is CATSRDGVELYF. In nucleotides, the CDR3 is TGTGCCACCAGCAGAGATGGGGTGGAATTGTATTTT.